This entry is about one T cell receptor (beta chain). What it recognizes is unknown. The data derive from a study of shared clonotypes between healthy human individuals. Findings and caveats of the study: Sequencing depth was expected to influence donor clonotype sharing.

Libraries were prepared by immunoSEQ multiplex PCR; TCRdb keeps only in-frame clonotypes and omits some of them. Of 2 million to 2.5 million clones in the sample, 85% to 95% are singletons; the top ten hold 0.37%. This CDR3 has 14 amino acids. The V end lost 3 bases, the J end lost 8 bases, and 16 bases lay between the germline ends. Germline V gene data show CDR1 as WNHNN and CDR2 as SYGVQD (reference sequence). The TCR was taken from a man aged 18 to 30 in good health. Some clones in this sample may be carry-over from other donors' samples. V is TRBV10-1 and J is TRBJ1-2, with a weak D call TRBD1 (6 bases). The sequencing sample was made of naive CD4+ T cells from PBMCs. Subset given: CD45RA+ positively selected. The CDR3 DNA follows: TGCGCCAGCAGTGACTGTCAGGGGAGGGGGGGCTACACCTTC. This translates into CASSDCQGRGGYTF.